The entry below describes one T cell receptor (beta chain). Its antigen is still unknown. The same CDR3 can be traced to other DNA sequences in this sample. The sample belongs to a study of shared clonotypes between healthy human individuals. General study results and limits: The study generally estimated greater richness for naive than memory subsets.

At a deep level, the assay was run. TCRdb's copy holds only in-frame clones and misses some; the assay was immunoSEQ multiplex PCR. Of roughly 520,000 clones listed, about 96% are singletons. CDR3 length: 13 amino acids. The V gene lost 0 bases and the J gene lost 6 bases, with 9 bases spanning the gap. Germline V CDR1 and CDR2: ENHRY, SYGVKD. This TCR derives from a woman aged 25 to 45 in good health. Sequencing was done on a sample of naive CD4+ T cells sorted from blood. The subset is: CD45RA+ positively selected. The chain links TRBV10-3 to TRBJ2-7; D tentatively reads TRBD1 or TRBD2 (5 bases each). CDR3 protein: CAISESAGGEQYF. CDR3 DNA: TGTGCCATCAGTGAGTCGGCTGGGGGCGAGCAGTACTTC.